This is a list of T cell receptor beta chains from one sample in a study of regulatory T cells in long-lasting Graves disease. TCRdb ran MiXCR on the multiplex PCR reads and lists one entry per CDR3 protein. The sample consists of roughly 220,000 distinct CDR3 sequences, about 16% of them appearing once. The specimen comprised peripheral blood mononuclear cells (PBMCs), sampled at new diagnosis, from a patient treated with antithyroid drugs. The receptors were gathered from a female donor with Graves disease. Both conserved end residues are part of each CDR3. A D gene is named only where the DNA matches it firmly. The size of a clone is reported for some rows only, either as once, few or many, or as a class for expanded clones.

J gene,V gene,clone size,D gene,CDR3 protein,CDR3 DNA
TRBJ1-3,TRBV28,many,.,CASSLGAGSGNTIYF,TGTGCCAGCAGCCTAGGGGCAGGATCCGGAAACACCATATATTTT
TRBJ1-2,TRBV12-3/TRBV12-4,once,.,CASSYLPGHSANYGYTF,TGTGCCAGCAGTTACTTGCCGGGACACTCTGCTAACTATGGCTACACCTTC
TRBJ2-3,TRBV7-9,many,.,CASSFRSVSTDTQYF,TGTGCCAGCAGCTTCCGAAGCGTTAGCACAGATACGCAGTATTTT
TRBJ2-3,TRBV3-1,many,.,CASSQYTRPDTQYF,TGTGCCAGCAGCCAATATACCCGCCCAGATACGCAGTATTTT
TRBJ2-5,TRBV20-1,many,.,CSANEKVETQYF,TGCAGTGCTAATGAAAAGGTGGAGACCCAGTACTTC
TRBJ1-1,TRBV3-1,many,.,CASSPTTVGDEAFF,TGTGCCAGCAGCCCCACAACGGTAGGGGACGAAGCTTTCTTT
TRBJ2-1,TRBV7-9,.,.,CASSLGITSTNEQFF,TGTGCCAGCAGCTTGGGTATTACTAGCACCAATGAGCAGTTCTTC
TRBJ2-5,TRBV6-2/TRBV6-3,many,TRBD2,CASSYWLAGTQGTQYF,TGTGCCAGCAGTTACTGGCTAGCGGGAACACAAGGGACCCAGTACTTC
TRBJ1-5,TRBV2,many,.,CASKGIGGSNQPQHF,TGTGCCAGCAAGGGGATAGGGGGGAGCAATCAGCCCCAGCATTTT
TRBJ1-4,TRBV2,many,.,CASSDAGRGEKLFF,TGTGCCAGCAGTGATGCGGGGAGGGGTGAAAAACTGTTTTTT
TRBJ2-4,TRBV7-8,many,TRBD2,CASSLRRIGTSGGGDIQYF,TGTGCCAGCAGCTTAAGGCGAATCGGGACTAGCGGGGGGGGGGACATTCAGTACTTC
TRBJ2-1,TRBV5-1,many,.,CASSLEGTYNEQFF,TGCGCCAGCAGCTTGGAAGGAACCTACAATGAGCAGTTCTTC
TRBJ1-5,TRBV28,many,.,CASSSGTGNQPQHF,TGTGCCAGCAGTTCCGGGACGGGCAATCAGCCCCAGCATTTT
TRBJ1-3,TRBV19,many,.,CASSSNRRGSSGNTIYF,TGTGCCAGTAGTAGCAACAGAAGAGGGAGCTCTGGAAACACCATATATTTT
TRBJ2-1,TRBV5-8,many,.,CASSLARGAYNEQFF,TGTGCCAGCAGCTTGGCTCGCGGCGCCTACAATGAGCAGTTCTTC
TRBJ2-2,TRBV2,many,TRBD1,CASSGGQGHNTGELFF,TGTGCCAGCAGTGGGGGACAGGGTCATAACACCGGGGAGCTGTTTTTT
TRBJ2-7,TRBV3-1,many,TRBD1,CASRLQGASEQYF,TGTGCCAGCAGATTACAGGGGGCGTCCGAGCAGTACTTC
TRBJ2-6,TRBV5-4,few,TRBD2,CASSSPLTSGSAGANVLTF,TGTGCCAGCAGTTCTCCCCTGACTAGCGGGAGCGCTGGGGCCAACGTCCTGACTTTC
TRBJ1-1,TRBV10-3,many,.,CAISEMAAGTVF,TGTGCCATCAGTGAGATGGCGGCAGGGACCGTCTTT
TRBJ2-1,TRBV12-3/TRBV12-4,many,.,CASRSGGPYNEQFF,TGTGCCAGCCGGAGTGGCGGGCCGTACAATGAGCAGTTCTTC
TRBJ2-2,TRBV12-5,many,.,CASGLVPGSRGIGELFF,TGTGCTAGTGGTTTGGTACCGGGTTCGAGGGGGATCGGGGAGCTGTTTTTT
TRBJ2-7,TRBV9,many,.,CASSVDQGDSAYEQYF,TGTGCCAGCAGCGTAGATCAGGGCGACTCGGCCTACGAGCAGTACTTC
TRBJ1-2,TRBV18,many,.,CASGSPNQGYTF,TGTGCCAGCGGGAGCCCAAACCAGGGCTACACCTTC
TRBJ2-3,TRBV27,many,.,CASSWPSTDTQYF,TGTGCCAGCAGCTGGCCGAGCACAGATACGCAGTATTTT
TRBJ2-1,TRBV4-3,.,TRBD2,CASSQDIVAGEGNEQFF,TGCGCCAGCAGCCAAGATATCGTAGCGGGAGAGGGCAATGAGCAGTTCTTC
TRBJ1-2,TRBV3-1,many,.,CASSPLSGDLNYGYTF,TGTGCCAGCAGCCCCTTATCCGGCGACCTTAACTATGGCTACACCTTC
TRBJ2-2,TRBV20-1,many,.,CSALRSNTGELFF,TGCAGTGCTCTGCGTTCGAACACCGGGGAGCTGTTTTTT
TRBJ1-5,TRBV20-1,many,.,CSARDRGQSNQPQHF,TGCAGTGCTAGAGATCGAGGACAGTCCAATCAGCCCCAGCATTTT
TRBJ1-2,TRBV29-1,many,TRBD1,CSVGTGGNYGYTF,TGCAGCGTTGGGACAGGGGGCAACTATGGCTACACCTTC
TRBJ2-1,TRBV11-1,many,.,CASSLDPRDFKFF,TGTGCCAGCAGCTTGGACCCCCGGGACTTCAAGTTCTTC
TRBJ2-5,TRBV7-8,.,TRBD1,CASSYTTGTLQETQYF,TGTGCCAGCAGCTATACGACAGGGACACTTCAAGAGACCCAGTACTTC
TRBJ2-7,TRBV7-9,many,.,CASSLMADEQYF,TGTGCCAGCAGCTTAATGGCAGACGAGCAGTACTTC
TRBJ1-3,TRBV6-1,many,TRBD1,CASKGGQGKGNTIYF,TGTGCCAGCAAAGGAGGACAGGGGAAAGGAAACACCATATATTTT